This TCR beta chain is drawn from a study of T-cell memory formation after mild COVID-19. Sample barcodes and UMIs were carried by the TCR alpha and TCR beta cDNA libraries that 5'RACE generated with constant-segment primers. TCRdb re-called the 5' RACE reads through MiXCR, storing one row per CDR3 protein. The sample includes over 500,000 distinct CDR3 sequences, 17% of them seen just once. Germline V gene lookup returns CDR1 LGHNA and CDR2 YNFKEQ. Trimming took off 0 bases at V and 2 bases at J, with 10 bases between the two ends. The CDR3 spans 15 residues. V and J are TRBV4-2 and TRBJ2-5, with D unresolved. Sequenced: PBMCs or a T cell subset sorted from them (not recorded which). This TCR was sampled from an adult woman who had mild COVID-19 (a few samples of this study predate the infection). Cell type and time point are not known. Here the CDR3 DNA reads TGTGCCAGCAGCCAAGACGGTGGAAGACAAGAGACCCAGTACTTC. Translation: CASSQDGGRQETQYF.